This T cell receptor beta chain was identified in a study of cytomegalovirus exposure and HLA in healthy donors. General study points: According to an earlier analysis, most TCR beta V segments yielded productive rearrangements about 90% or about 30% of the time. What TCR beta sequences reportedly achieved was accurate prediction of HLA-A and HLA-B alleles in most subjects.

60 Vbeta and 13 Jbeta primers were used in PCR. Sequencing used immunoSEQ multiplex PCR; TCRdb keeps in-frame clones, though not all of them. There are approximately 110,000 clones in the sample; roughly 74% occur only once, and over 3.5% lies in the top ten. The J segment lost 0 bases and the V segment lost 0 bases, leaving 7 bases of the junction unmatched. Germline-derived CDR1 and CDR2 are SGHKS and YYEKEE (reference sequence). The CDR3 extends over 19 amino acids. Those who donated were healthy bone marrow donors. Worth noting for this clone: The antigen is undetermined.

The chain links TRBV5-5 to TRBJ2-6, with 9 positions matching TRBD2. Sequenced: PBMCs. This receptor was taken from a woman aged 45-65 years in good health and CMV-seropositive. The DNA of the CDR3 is TGTGCCAGCAGCTTGGTTGGCGGGGGGGCAAGCTCTGGGGCCAACGTCCTGACTTTC. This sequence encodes CASSLVGGGASSGANVLTF.